This T cell receptor beta chain originates from a study of cytomegalovirus exposure and HLA in healthy donors. This CDR3 is built from 12 residues. Trimming shortened V by 7 bases and J by 8 bases, and 12 bases separated the two germline ends. The germline V gene has CDR1 ENHRY and CDR2 SYGVKD. The PCR ran on 60 Vbeta and 13 Jbeta primers. Here immunoSEQ multiplex PCR was the method, and the copy in TCRdb shows in-frame clones only, minus some. The table records 35,000 to 50,000 clones, about 60% of them present only once. The sequence came from a man between 60 and 75 years old in good health and CMV-seropositive. Material: PBMCs. The chain links TRBV10-3 to TRBJ2-1, with D perhaps matching TRBD2 (6 bases). The CDR3 bases are TGTGCCATCACGGGGGTAGGGGATGAGCAGTTCTTC. As protein: CAITGVGDEQFF.